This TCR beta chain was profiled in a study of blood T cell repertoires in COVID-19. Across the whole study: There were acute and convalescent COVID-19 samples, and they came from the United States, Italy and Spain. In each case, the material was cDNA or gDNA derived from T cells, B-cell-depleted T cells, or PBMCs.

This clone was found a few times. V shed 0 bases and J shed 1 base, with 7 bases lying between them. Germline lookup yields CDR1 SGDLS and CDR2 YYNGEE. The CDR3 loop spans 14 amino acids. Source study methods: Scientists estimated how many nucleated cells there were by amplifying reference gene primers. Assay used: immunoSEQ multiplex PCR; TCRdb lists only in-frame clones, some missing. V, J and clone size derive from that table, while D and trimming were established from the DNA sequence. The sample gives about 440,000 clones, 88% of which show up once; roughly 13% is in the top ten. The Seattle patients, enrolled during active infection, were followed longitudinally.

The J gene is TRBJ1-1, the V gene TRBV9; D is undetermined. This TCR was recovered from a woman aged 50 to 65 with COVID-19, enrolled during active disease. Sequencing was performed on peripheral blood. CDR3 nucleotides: TGTGCCAGCAGCGTAGTACCGGGGAACACTGAAGCTTTCTTT. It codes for CASSVVPGNTEAFF.